The next 19 T cell receptor beta chains were all read from a single sample in a study of cytomegalovirus exposure and HLA in healthy donors. Use of 60 Vbeta and 13 Jbeta primers characterized the PCR. The data were produced by immunoSEQ multiplex PCR, yet TCRdb's version contains in-frame clones alone and is incomplete. Of 110,000 to 150,000 clones listed, approximately 80% were seen once; the top ten hold roughly 4.3%. The sample taken for sequencing was PBMCs. Receptors originate from a woman between 35 and 50 years old in good health and CMV-seropositive.

Here the CDR3 DNA reads TGTGCCAGCAGCCGAACACACAGGGCAGATACGCAGTATTTT. This translates into CASSRTHRADTQYF. This rearrangement joins TRBV14 to TRBJ2-3; D possibly corresponds to TRBD1 (6 bases). Germline values: CDR1 SGHDN, CDR2 FVKESK. The CDR3 is 14 residues long. Trimming pared 4 bases from V and 4 bases from J, leaving 12 bases between.

The chain combines TRBV10-3 with TRBJ2-3; a weak D match, TRBD2 (6 bases). The V gene's germline CDR1 is ENHRY and CDR2 SYGVKD. Trimming removed 10 bases at V and 6 bases at J, with 8 bases between. The CDR3 consists of 10 residues. The CDR3 bases are TGTGCCACCCGGGAGGATACGCAGTATTTT. This translates into CATREDTQYF.

The chain combines TRBV2 with TRBJ2-5; TRBD1 aligns across 12 bases. J lost 4 bases, V lost 3 bases, and 3 bases had no gene match. Germline V gene sequence: CDR1 SNHLY, CDR2 FYNNEI. CDR3 length equals 15 residues. CDR3: CASSDRDRGRETQYF. CDR3 nucleotide sequence: TGTGCCAGCAGTGATCGGGACAGGGGGCGAGAGACCCAGTACTTC.

V and J are TRBV15 and TRBJ1-2; D remains unclear. This CDR3 region has 15 residues. V was clipped by 5 bases and J by 8 bases, with 21 bases between them. Germline CDR1 reads LNHNV; CDR2 reads YYDKDF (reference sequence). CDR3 nucleotides: TGTGCCACCAGCTACTCGAAGACTGTTCGTGAGGGCTACACCTTC. Protein: CATSYSKTVREGYTF.

The chain joins TRBV2 to TRBJ2-3, with D maybe TRBD2 (6 bases). Deletions cut 4 bases from V and 1 base from J, with 12 bases between. Germline values: CDR1 SNHLY, CDR2 FYNNEI. The CDR3 runs to 15 residues. The CDR3 coding sequence is TGTGCCAGCAGTGGCGGGATCAGGGGCACAGATACGCAGTATTTT. Protein product: CASSGGIRGTDTQYF. The full variable domain, its missing parts supplied by reference TRBV2 and TRBJ2-3, is EPEVTQTPSHQVTQMGQEVILRCVPISNHLYFYWYRQILGQKVEFLVSFYNNEISEKSEIFDDQFSVERPDGSNFTLKIRSTKLEDSAMYFCASSGGIRGTDTQYFGPGTRLTVL.

V and J are TRBV10-3 and TRBJ2-1; 7 bases are a match to TRBD2. The germline gives CDR1 ENHRY, CDR2 SYGVKD. Trimming took 2 bases from V and 7 from J; bases not matched to a gene: 5. CDR3 length equals 14 residues. CDR3 sequence: CAISEAGVENEQFF. The CDR3, as DNA: TGTGCCATCAGTGAGGCGGGAGTAGAGAATGAGCAGTTCTTC.

This chain links TRBV6-1 with TRBJ1-3; D perhaps matches TRBD1 (5 bases). CDR1 is MNHNS, CDR2 SASEGT, per germline. V dropped 6 bases and J dropped 3 bases, with 12 bases sitting between them. The CDR3 length is 14 residues. The CDR3 loop reads CASRVTDLGNTIYF. CDR3 coding DNA: TGTGCCAGCAGGGTGACAGATCTTGGAAACACCATATATTTT.

This chain joins TRBV27 and TRBJ1-3; no firm D call. Trimming pared 8 bases from V and 4 bases from J, leaving 6 bases between. The CDR3 is made up of 11 amino acids. In germline, CDR1 is MNHEY, CDR2 SMNVEV (reference sequence). The CDR3 spells CASARGNTIYF. The CDR3 bases are TGTGCCAGCGCGAGGGGAAACACCATATATTTT.

V and J are TRBV5-1 and TRBJ2-5; maybe TRBD2 (5 bases). Judging by the DNA end, TRBJ2-7 fits better; the J call may be wrong. Germline V gene lookup returns CDR1 SGHRS and CDR2 YFSETQ. The length of the CDR3 is 14 residues. In nucleotides, the CDR3 is TGCGCCAGCAGCTTATTGTGGGAGTCCTACGAGCAGTACTTC. It yields the protein CASSLLWESYEQYF.

V is TRBV7-9 and J is TRBJ2-1, with 8 bases that match TRBD1. V lost 5 bases to trimming and J lost 9 bases; unmatched junction nucleotides: 9. The CDR3 extends over 14 amino acids. The germline CDR1 and CDR2 sequences are SEHNR and FQNEAQ (reference sequence). In DNA form, the CDR3 reads TGTGCCAGCAGCATACAATCCAGGGGGCCTGAGCAGTTCTTC. Protein product: CASSIQSRGPEQFF.

J is TRBJ1-2 and V is TRBV5-5; 7 bases fit TRBD1. CDR3 size: 13 residues. The germline CDR1 and CDR2 sequences are SGHKS and YYEKEE (reference sequence). The V and J ends lost 4 bases and 7 bases, in that order; junction bases with no gene match: 7. The CDR3 loop reads CASSLVTGVGYTF. CDR3 in DNA: TGTGCCAGCAGCCTAGTAACAGGGGTTGGCTACACCTTC.

V gene TRBV4-2 combines with J gene TRBJ2-1; 12 nucleotides match TRBD2. V gave up 2 bases and J gave up 0 bases; unmatched junction bases: 8. The CDR3 is 19 amino acids. The germline V gene has CDR1 LGHNA and CDR2 YNFKEQ. The CDR3 bases are TGTGCCAGCAGCCAAAGTTCCCTAGCGGGAGGGAGCTCCTACAATGAGCAGTTCTTC. Translating gives CASSQSSLAGGSSYNEQFF.

The chain carries TRBV28 and TRBJ1-2; 9 positions match TRBD1. This CDR3 comprises 19 residues. Germline V gene lookup returns CDR1 MDHEN and CDR2 SYDVKM. Trimming cost V 6 bases and J 8 bases; bases outside gene matches: 25. As DNA, the CDR3 is TGTGCCAGCAGCTCAGAAGGGGGGGGCATCCGGGACAGGGTGATGGGCTACACCTTC. Translation gives CASSSEGGGIRDRVMGYTF.

This clone was recorded only once. The chain has TRBV28 and TRBJ1-5; 10 bases map to TRBD1. V lost 4 bases to trimming and J lost 1 base; unmatched junction nucleotides: 1. Germline V gene sequence: CDR1 MDHEN, CDR2 SYDVKM. CDR3 size: 15 residues. CDR3: CASSSGQGSNQPQHF. Here the CDR3 DNA reads TGTGCCAGCAGTTCGGGACAGGGGAGCAATCAGCCCCAGCATTTT.

The J gene is TRBJ1-6, the V gene TRBV6-6; 10 nucleotides match TRBD1. Germline loops: CDR1 MNHNY, CDR2 SVGAGI (reference sequence). V was pared by 6 bases and J by 5 bases, with 7 bases of the junction left unmatched. The CDR3 is 16 amino acids. Here the CDR3 reads CASSDRGQRDNSPLHF. The DNA of the CDR3 is TGTGCCAGCAGCGACAGGGGGCAAAGGGATAATTCACCCCTCCACTTT.

This rearrangement joins TRBV29-1 to TRBJ2-1; D unclear. Trimming left V 2 bases short and J 4 bases short, with 9 bases between. This CDR3 has 13 residues. Germline loops: CDR1 SQVTM, CDR2 ANQGSEA. This CDR3 is CSVEFGVYNEQFF. CDR3 in DNA: TGCAGCGTTGAATTCGGTGTATACAATGAGCAGTTCTTC.

This chain links TRBV19 with TRBJ2-1, with D unresolved. Germline V gene data show CDR1 as LNHDA and CDR2 as SQIVND (reference sequence). CDR3 length equals 14 residues. Trimming cost V 0 bases and J 5 bases, with 8 bases left between them. CDR3 region: CASSIDGPNNEQFF. The CDR3 bases are TGTGCCAGTAGTATAGATGGGCCAAACAATGAGCAGTTCTTC.

The J gene is TRBJ2-1, the V gene TRBV7-3, with D maybe TRBD2 (7 bases). V lost 6 bases and J lost 5, with 8 bases in between. Germline-derived CDR1 and CDR2 are SGHTA and FQGTGA. This CDR3 spans 12 amino acids. The CDR3 bases are TGTGCCAGCAGAGGGGGGGACAATGAGCAGTTCTTC. Amino acids: CASRGGDNEQFF.

The chain has TRBV19 and TRBJ2-5, with 8 bases fitting TRBD1. The trim removed 7 bases at V and 5 bases at J, leaving 3 bases unmatched. There are 12 residues in the CDR3. The germline CDR1 and CDR2 sequences are LNHDA and SQIVND (reference sequence). CDR3 sequence reads: CASTGGDETQYF. The DNA of the CDR3 is TGTGCCAGTACAGGGGGCGATGAGACCCAGTACTTC.